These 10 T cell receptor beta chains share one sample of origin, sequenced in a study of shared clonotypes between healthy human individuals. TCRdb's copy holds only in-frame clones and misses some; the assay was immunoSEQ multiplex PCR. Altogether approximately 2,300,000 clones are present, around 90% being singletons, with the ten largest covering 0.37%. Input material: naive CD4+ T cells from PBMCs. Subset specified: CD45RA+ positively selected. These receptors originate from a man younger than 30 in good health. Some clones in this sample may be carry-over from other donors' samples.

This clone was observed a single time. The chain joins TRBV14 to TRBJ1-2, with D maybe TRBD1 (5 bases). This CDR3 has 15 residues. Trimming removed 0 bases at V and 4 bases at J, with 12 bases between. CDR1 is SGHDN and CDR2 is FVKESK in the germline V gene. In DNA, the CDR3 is TGTGCCAGCAGCCAAGATTCCGGACACTTCTATGGCTACACCTTC. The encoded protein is CASSQDSGHFYGYTF.

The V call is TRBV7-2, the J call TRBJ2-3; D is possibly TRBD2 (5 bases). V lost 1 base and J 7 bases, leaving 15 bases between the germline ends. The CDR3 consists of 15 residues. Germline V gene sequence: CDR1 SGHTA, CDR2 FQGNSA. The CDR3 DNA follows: TGTGCCAGCAGCTTAGGTTTAGGAGGCCCCAATACGCAGTATTTT. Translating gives CASSLGLGGPNTQYF.

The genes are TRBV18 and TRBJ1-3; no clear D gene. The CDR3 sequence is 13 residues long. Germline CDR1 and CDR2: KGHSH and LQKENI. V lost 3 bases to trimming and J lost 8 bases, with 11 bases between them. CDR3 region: CASSPGRRDTIYF. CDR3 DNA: TGTGCCAGCTCACCCGGCCGAAGAGACACCATATATTTT. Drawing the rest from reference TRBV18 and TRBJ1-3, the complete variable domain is NAGVMQNPRHLVRRRGQEARLRCSPMKGHSHVYWYRQLPEEGLKFMVYLQKENIIDESGMPKERFSAEFPKEGPSILRIQQVVRGDSAAYFCASSPGRRDTIYFGEGSWLTVV.

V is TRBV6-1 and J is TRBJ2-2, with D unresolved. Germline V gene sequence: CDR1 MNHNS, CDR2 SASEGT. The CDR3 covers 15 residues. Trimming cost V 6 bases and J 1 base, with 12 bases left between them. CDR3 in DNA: TGTGCCAGCAGCCCGAGCTGGGGGAACACCGGGGAGCTGTTTTTT. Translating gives CASSPSWGNTGELFF.

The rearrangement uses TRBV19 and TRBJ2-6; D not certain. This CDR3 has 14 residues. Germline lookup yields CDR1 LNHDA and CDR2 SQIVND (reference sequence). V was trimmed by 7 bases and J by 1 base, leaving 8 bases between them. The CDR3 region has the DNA TGTGCCAGTAATTGGGCATCTGGGGCCAACGTCCTGACTTTC. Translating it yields CASNWASGANVLTF.

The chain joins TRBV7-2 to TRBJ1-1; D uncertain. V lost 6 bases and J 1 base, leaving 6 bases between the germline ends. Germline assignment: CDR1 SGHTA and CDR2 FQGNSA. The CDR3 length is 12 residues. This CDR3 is CASRYSNTEAFF. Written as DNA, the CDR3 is TGTGCCAGCAGATATTCGAACACTGAAGCTTTCTTT.

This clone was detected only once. CDR3 sequence (DNA): TGTGCCAGCAGCTTAGATTCAGAATACGAGCAGTACTTC. Translation: CASSLDSEYEQYF. V gene TRBV7-3 combines with J gene TRBJ2-7, with D unclear. Between the trimmed V and J ends, which lost 2 bases and 4 bases, there was a span of 9 bases. This CDR3 region has 13 residues. In germline, CDR1 is SGHTA, CDR2 FQGTGA.

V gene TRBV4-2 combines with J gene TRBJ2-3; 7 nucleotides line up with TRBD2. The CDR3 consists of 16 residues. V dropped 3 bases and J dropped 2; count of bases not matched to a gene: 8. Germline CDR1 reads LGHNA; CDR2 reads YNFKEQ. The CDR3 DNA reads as TGTGCCAGCAGCCAGGGGACTACTGATCACACAGATACGCAGTATTTT. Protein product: CASSQGTTDHTDTQYF.

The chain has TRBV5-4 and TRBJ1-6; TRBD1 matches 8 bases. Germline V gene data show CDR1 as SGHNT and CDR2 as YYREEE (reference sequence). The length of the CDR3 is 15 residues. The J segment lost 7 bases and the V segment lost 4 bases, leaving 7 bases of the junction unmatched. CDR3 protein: CASSQQGQVNSPLHF. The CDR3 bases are TGTGCCAGCAGCCAACAGGGACAGGTCAATTCACCCCTCCACTTT.

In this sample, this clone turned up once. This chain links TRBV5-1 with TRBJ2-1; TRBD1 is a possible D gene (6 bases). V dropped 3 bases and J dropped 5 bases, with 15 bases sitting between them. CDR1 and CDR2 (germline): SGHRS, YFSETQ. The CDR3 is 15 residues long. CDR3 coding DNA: TGCGCCAGCAGCTGGGGGCCCCGGACCGACAATGAGCAGTTCTTC. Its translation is CASSWGPRTDNEQFF.